Following are 3 T cell receptor beta chains from one sample sequenced in a study of graft-versus-host responses after intestinal transplantation. No cognate antigen is known for these TCRs. Libraries were prepared by immunoSEQ multiplex PCR; TCRdb keeps only in-frame clonotypes and omits some of them. The sample yields 100,000 or so clones, roughly 84% seen once. The source was unstimulated CD4+ T cells sorted from spleen or lymph node cells, collected before transplant. These receptors were obtained from a human donor who was the organ donor for an intestinal transplant.

J is TRBJ2-3 and V is TRBV9; the D is unclear. The V end was cut by 2 bases, the J end by 2 bases, with 12 bases between. Germline V gene lookup returns CDR1 SGDLS and CDR2 YYNGEE. The CDR3 is 15 amino acids. This CDR3 is CASSVPGSSTDTQYF. In nucleotides, the CDR3 is TGTGCCAGCAGCGTTCCGGGTTCTTCCACAGATACGCAGTATTTT.

The V and J genes are TRBV19 and TRBJ1-5; D gene ambiguous. CDR1 is LNHDA, CDR2 SQIVND, per germline (reference sequence). This CDR3 has 15 residues. Trimming removed 3 bases at V and 4 bases at J, with 13 bases between. The CDR3 sequence: CASSIERASNQPQHF. CDR3 in DNA: TGTGCCAGTAGTATTGAGCGGGCCAGTAATCAGCCCCAGCATTTT. The whole variable domain, remainder taken from reference TRBV19 and TRBJ1-5, is DGGITQSPKYLFRKEGQNVTLSCEQNLNHDAMYWYRQDPGQGLRLIYYSQIVNDFQKGDIAEGYSVSREKKESFPLTVTSAQKNPTAFYLCASSIERASNQPQHFGDGTRLSIL.

The chain carries TRBV6-5 and TRBJ2-3; a weak D match, TRBD2 (6 bases). Trimming left V 1 base short and J 8 bases short, with 10 bases between. CDR1 MNHEY and CDR2 SVGAGI come from the germline V gene. There are 13 residues in the CDR3. The CDR3 DNA sequence: TGTGCCAGCAGTTACTTAAAGGGAGGTACGCAGTATTTT. This codes for CASSYLKGGTQYF.